A selection of T cell receptor beta chains follows, all from one sample in a study of blood T cell repertoires in COVID-19. Data came from immunoSEQ multiplex PCR; TCRdb stores just in-frame clones and leaves some out. The top ten clones hold roughly an eighth of a sample with about 130,000 clones, roughly 84% of them seen once. The sample comprised peripheral blood. All receptors come from a woman aged 25 to 45 who had recovered from COVID-19. The CDR3 runs from the conserved cysteine through the conserved F or W. A D gene is named only where the DNA matches it firmly. Only some rows state a clone size, as once, few, many or a class for expanded clones.

J: TRBJ2-7; size: once; V: TRBV4-1; D: NA; DNA: TGCGCCAGCAGCCAAGAAGAGAGTGGGAGGTACGAGCAGTACTTC; CDR3: CASSQEESGRYEQYF
J: TRBJ2-3; size: NA; V: TRBV11-3; D: TRBD2; DNA: TGTGCCAGCAGCCTGGGGACTAGCGGGGGCCCAGATACGCAGTATTTT; CDR3: CASSLGTSGGPDTQYF
J: TRBJ2-1; size: NA; V: TRBV20-1; D: NA; DNA: TGCAGTGCTAGTCAACCGCGATCGAAAAGCTATGAGCAGTTCTTC; CDR3: CSASQPRSKSYEQFF
J: TRBJ1-1; size: NA; V: TRBV29-1; D: NA; DNA: TGCAGCGTTGACTTCGGGAGTCACGCTGAAGCTTTCTTT; CDR3: CSVDFGSHAEAFF
J: TRBJ2-7; size: once; V: TRBV12-5; D: TRBD1; DNA: TGTGCTAGTGGTTTCCTCCTGGGACAGCGGACCTACGAGCAGTACTTC; CDR3: CASGFLLGQRTYEQYF
J: TRBJ2-6; size: NA; V: TRBV4-1; D: NA; DNA: TGCGCCAGCAGCCATGGCGACGGAGCTGGGGCCAACGTCCTGACTTTC; CDR3: CASSHGDGAGANVLTF
J: TRBJ1-4; size: few; V: TRBV5-6; D: NA; DNA: TGTGCCAGCAGCTTAGGAGCTAATGAAAAACTGTTTTTT; CDR3: CASSLGANEKLFF
J: TRBJ1-2; size: NA; V: TRBV25-1; D: TRBD1; DNA: TGTGCCAGCAGTGATCGTACAGGGGCATACTATGGCTACACCTTC; CDR3: CASSDRTGAYYGYTF
J: TRBJ1-4; size: NA; V: TRBV19; D: NA; DNA: TGTGCCAGTAGTATAGACAGGGTGGCAACTAATGAAAAACTGTTTTTT; CDR3: CASSIDRVATNEKLFF
J: TRBJ2-1; size: NA; V: TRBV18; D: TRBD2; DNA: TGTGCCAGCTCACCCGGGCTAGCGGGGGACAATGAGCAGTTCTTC; CDR3: CASSPGLAGDNEQFF
J: TRBJ1-2; size: NA; V: TRBV30; D: NA; DNA: TGTGCCTGGAGTGGACAGTTCTATGGCTACACCTTC; CDR3: CAWSGQFYGYTF
J: TRBJ1-1; size: once; V: TRBV5-5; D: NA; DNA: TGTGCCAGCAGCTTACGGGGGGTGCGGGGCGACACTGAAGCTTTCTTT; CDR3: CASSLRGVRGDTEAFF
J: TRBJ2-1; size: NA; V: TRBV19; D: NA; DNA: TGTGCCAGCACCCCCGAGCGCCATGAGGAGCAGTTCTTC; CDR3: CASTPERHEEQFF
J: TRBJ1-1; size: NA; V: TRBV15; D: NA; DNA: TGTGCCACCAGCAGAGAAACACAGATGAACACTGAAGCTTTCTTT; CDR3: CATSRETQMNTEAFF
J: TRBJ2-1; size: NA; V: TRBV12-3/TRBV12-4; D: TRBD2; DNA: TGTGCCAGCTCAGGACTAGCGGACAATGAGCAGTTCTTC; CDR3: CASSGLADNEQFF
J: TRBJ2-3; size: NA; V: TRBV7-3; D: TRBD2; DNA: TGTGCCAGCCGTCGGTCGGCGGGGGGGCGTTTGACTGGCACAGATACGCAGTATTTT; CDR3: CASRRSAGGRLTGTDTQYF
J: TRBJ2-7; size: NA; V: TRBV4-1; D: NA; DNA: TGCGCCAGCAGCCAAGAACCCTGGCGGGGAGCCTACGAGCAGTACTTC; CDR3: CASSQEPWRGAYEQYF
J: TRBJ2-5; size: once; V: TRBV5-4; D: NA; DNA: TGTGCCAGCAGCTTGGATAGTATTTTTGGAGAGACCCAGTACTTC; CDR3: CASSLDSIFGETQYF
J: TRBJ1-3; size: NA; V: TRBV19; D: NA; DNA: TGTGCCAGTAGTACCTTCGCGGGGACCTCTGGAAACACCATATATTTT; CDR3: CASSTFAGTSGNTIYF
J: TRBJ2-7; size: NA; V: TRBV27; D: NA; DNA: TGTGCCAGCAGTTTATACGAGAACTACGAGCAGTACTTC; CDR3: CASSLYENYEQYF
J: TRBJ1-1; size: few; V: TRBV2; D: NA; DNA: TGTGCCAGTAACAAGATGAACACTGAAGCTTTCTTT; CDR3: CASNKMNTEAFF
J: TRBJ2-1; size: NA; V: TRBV10-1; D: TRBD2; DNA: TGCGCCAGCGGAGGACTAGCGGGAGAAAATGAGCAGTTCTTC; CDR3: CASGGLAGENEQFF
J: TRBJ2-3; size: once; V: TRBV4-2; D: NA; DNA: TGTGCCAGCAGCCAGAGTAGCACAGATACGCAGTATTTT; CDR3: CASSQSSTDTQYF
J: TRBJ1-5; size: NA; V: TRBV5-5; D: NA; DNA: TGTGCCAGCAGCTTGTGGCAGAGCAATCAGCCCCAGCATTTT; CDR3: CASSLWQSNQPQHF
J: TRBJ2-4; size: NA; V: TRBV5-1; D: TRBD1; DNA: TGCGCCAGCAGCCCGGGACAGCCGTCGGACATTCAGTACTTC; CDR3: CASSPGQPSDIQYF
J: TRBJ2-1; size: once; V: TRBV3-1/TRBV3-2; D: NA; DNA: TGTGCCAGCAGCCAAGATACGCGGGCGGTCTCCTACAATGAGCAGTTCTTC; CDR3: CASSQDTRAVSYNEQFF
J: TRBJ2-5; size: few; V: TRBV7-8; D: NA; DNA: TGTGCCAGCAGCTTAGGGGGCCCGCGAGCGGAGACCCAGTACTTC; CDR3: CASSLGGPRAETQYF
J: TRBJ2-3; size: NA; V: TRBV11-2; D: NA; DNA: TGTGCCAGCAGCTTAGCGGGGGGCGGGAGCACAGATACGCAGTATTTT; CDR3: CASSLAGGGSTDTQYF
J: TRBJ1-6; size: NA; V: TRBV6-5; D: TRBD1; DNA: TGTGCCAGCAGTTACACGACAGGGGGCTATAATTCACCCCTCCACTTT; CDR3: CASSYTTGGYNSPLHF
J: TRBJ1-5; size: NA; V: TRBV5-8; D: NA; DNA: TGTGCCAGCAGCTTAATGCCCGGGAATCAAATAAGCAATCAGCCCCAGCATTTT; CDR3: CASSLMPGNQISNQPQHF
J: TRBJ2-5; size: NA; V: TRBV4-2; D: TRBD1; DNA: TGTGCCAGCAGCCAAGCCAACAGGGGAGAGGAGACCCAGTACTTC; CDR3: CASSQANRGEETQYF
J: TRBJ1-1; size: NA; V: TRBV28; D: TRBD1; DNA: TGTGCCAGCAGCAGAGGGGGCCCGAACACTGAAGCTTTCTTT; CDR3: CASSRGGPNTEAFF
J: TRBJ2-3; size: NA; V: TRBV5-1; D: NA; DNA: TGCGCCAGCAGCTTGGGGGGCGTTCCTACAGATACGCAGTATTTT; CDR3: CASSLGGVPTDTQYF
J: TRBJ1-6; size: NA; V: TRBV27; D: NA; DNA: TGTGCCAGCAGTCCAACCCGGGGGGTGAGGTCACCCCTCCACTTT; CDR3: CASSPTRGVRSPLHF
J: TRBJ1-2; size: NA; V: TRBV5-1; D: NA; DNA: TGCGCCAGCAGCCAGGGTAAAGCTAACTATGGCTACACCTTC; CDR3: CASSQGKANYGYTF
J: TRBJ1-3; size: once; V: TRBV2; D: NA; DNA: TGTGCCAGCATTAGGGGACTGGGAGGAAACACCATATATTTT; CDR3: CASIRGLGGNTIYF
J: TRBJ1-4; size: NA; V: TRBV5-1; D: TRBD1; DNA: TGCGCCAGCAGCCCTGGGACAGGGAATGAAAAACTGTTTTTT; CDR3: CASSPGTGNEKLFF
J: TRBJ1-1; size: NA; V: TRBV5-1; D: NA; DNA: TGCGCCAGCAGCTTGGGTACAGGGTACACTGAAGCTTTCTTT; CDR3: CASSLGTGYTEAFF
J: TRBJ2-6; size: many; V: TRBV19; D: NA; DNA: TGTGCCAGTAGTGACAGCTCTGGGGCCAACGTCCTGACTTTC; CDR3: CASSDSSGANVLTF
J: TRBJ2-3; size: NA; V: TRBV3-1/TRBV3-2; D: NA; DNA: TGTGCCAGCAGCCCTCGAGTGGGCGCAGATACGCAGTATTTT; CDR3: CASSPRVGADTQYF
J: TRBJ2-7; size: NA; V: TRBV7-8; D: TRBD2; DNA: TGTGCCAGCAGCCCTATACTAGCGGGGGGGGAGATTACCTACGAGCAGTACTTC; CDR3: CASSPILAGGEITYEQYF
J: TRBJ1-3; size: NA; V: TRBV7-3; D: NA; DNA: TGTGCCAGCAGCCCAGGGCCAGGGGACACCATATATTTT; CDR3: CASSPGPGDTIYF
J: TRBJ2-3; size: NA; V: TRBV7-9; D: TRBD1; DNA: TGTGCCAGCAGCAGAGACAGGGCCAGCACAGATACGCAGTATTTT; CDR3: CASSRDRASTDTQYF
J: TRBJ2-5; size: NA; V: TRBV25-1; D: NA; DNA: TGTGCCAGCAGCCCTCCCTGGGGCACCCTGTACCAAGAGACCCAGTACTTC; CDR3: CASSPPWGTLYQETQYF
J: TRBJ2-3; size: NA; V: TRBV5-1; D: TRBD2; DNA: TGCGCCAGCAGCTTGGGAGTAGCGGGGGGGCCGGAAGATACGCAGTATTTT; CDR3: CASSLGVAGGPEDTQYF
J: TRBJ2-1; size: few; V: TRBV6-5; D: NA; DNA: TGTGCCAGCAGACCACAGGGATCCTCCTACAATGAGCAGTTCTTC; CDR3: CASRPQGSSYNEQFF
J: TRBJ2-7; size: NA; V: TRBV7-7; D: NA; DNA: TGTGCTAGCAGCCCAGGCCCCTCAGTGAGGGCCTACGAGCAGTACTTC; CDR3: CASSPGPSVRAYEQYF
J: TRBJ1-3; size: NA; V: TRBV6-6; D: NA; DNA: TGTGCCAGCAGTTACTTTAGGGAGACCCCTGGAAACACCATATATTTT; CDR3: CASSYFRETPGNTIYF
J: TRBJ1-5; size: NA; V: TRBV7-2; D: NA; DNA: TGTGCCAGCAGCTTAGATGGGGCAGTGGGTCAGCCCCAGCATTTT; CDR3: CASSLDGAVGQPQHF
J: TRBJ2-1; size: NA; V: TRBV6-1; D: NA; DNA: TGTGCCAGCAGTGAAGGGGGGCCCTACAATGAGCAGTTCTTC; CDR3: CASSEGGPYNEQFF
J: TRBJ1-3; size: NA; V: TRBV6-1; D: NA; DNA: TGTGCCAGCAGTGAGCAGGTTTCTGGAAACACCATATATTTT; CDR3: CASSEQVSGNTIYF